The clone carrying this T cell receptor beta chain appeared a few times. MiXCR, run by TCRdb on the 5' RACE reads, gives a single entry per CDR3 protein. The table includes about 94,000 distinct CDR3 sequences, 7.5% to 10% detected once. Germline V gene sequence: CDR1 MNHNS, CDR2 SASEGT. V gave up 8 bases and J gave up 5 bases, with 17 bases separating them. This CDR3 contains 14 residues. This sample was included in a study of T cells after yellow fever vaccination. The chain has TRBV6-1 and TRBJ2-3, with D possibly being TRBD2 (7 bases). This sequence originates from a man aged 18 to 29 who received the YFV17D yellow fever vaccine. The source material was CD8+ T cells not binding an NS4B(214-222) dextramer, sorted from PBMCs, sampled less than 16 days after the first yellow fever vaccination. The CDR3 here is CASRRGEGQDTQYF. The CDR3 nucleotides read TGTGCCAGCCGCAGAGGGGAGGGACAAGATACGCAGTATTTT.